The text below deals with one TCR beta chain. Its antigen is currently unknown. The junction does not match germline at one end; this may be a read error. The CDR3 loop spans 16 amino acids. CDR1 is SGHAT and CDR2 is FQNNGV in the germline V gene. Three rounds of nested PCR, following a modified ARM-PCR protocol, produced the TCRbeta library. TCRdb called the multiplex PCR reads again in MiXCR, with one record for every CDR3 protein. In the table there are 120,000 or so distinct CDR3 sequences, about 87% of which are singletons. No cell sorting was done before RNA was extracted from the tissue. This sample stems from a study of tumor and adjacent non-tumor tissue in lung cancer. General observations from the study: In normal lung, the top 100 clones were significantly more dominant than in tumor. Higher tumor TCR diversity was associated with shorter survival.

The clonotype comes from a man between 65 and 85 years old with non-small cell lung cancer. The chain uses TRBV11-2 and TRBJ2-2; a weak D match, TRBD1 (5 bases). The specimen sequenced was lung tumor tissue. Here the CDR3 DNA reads TGTGCCAGCGGCTTAGTGGGCACAGGCGTTGCCGAGGAGCTGTTTTTT. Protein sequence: CASGLVGTGVAEELFF.